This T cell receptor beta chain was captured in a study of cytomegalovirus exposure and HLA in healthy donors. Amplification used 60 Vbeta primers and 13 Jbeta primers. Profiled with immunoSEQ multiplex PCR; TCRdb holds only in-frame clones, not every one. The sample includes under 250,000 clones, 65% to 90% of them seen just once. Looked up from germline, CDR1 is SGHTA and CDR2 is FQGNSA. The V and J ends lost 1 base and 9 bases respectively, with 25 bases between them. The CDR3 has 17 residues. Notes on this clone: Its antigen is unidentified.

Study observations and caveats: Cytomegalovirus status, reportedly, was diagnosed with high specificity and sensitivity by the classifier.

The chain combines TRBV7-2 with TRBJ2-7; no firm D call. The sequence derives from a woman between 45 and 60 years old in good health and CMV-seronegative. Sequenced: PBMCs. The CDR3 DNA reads TGTGCCAGCAGCTTAGGGATCCCGGCAGGCGCTCGCTTGGTGCAGTACTTC. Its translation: CASSLGIPAGARLVQYF.